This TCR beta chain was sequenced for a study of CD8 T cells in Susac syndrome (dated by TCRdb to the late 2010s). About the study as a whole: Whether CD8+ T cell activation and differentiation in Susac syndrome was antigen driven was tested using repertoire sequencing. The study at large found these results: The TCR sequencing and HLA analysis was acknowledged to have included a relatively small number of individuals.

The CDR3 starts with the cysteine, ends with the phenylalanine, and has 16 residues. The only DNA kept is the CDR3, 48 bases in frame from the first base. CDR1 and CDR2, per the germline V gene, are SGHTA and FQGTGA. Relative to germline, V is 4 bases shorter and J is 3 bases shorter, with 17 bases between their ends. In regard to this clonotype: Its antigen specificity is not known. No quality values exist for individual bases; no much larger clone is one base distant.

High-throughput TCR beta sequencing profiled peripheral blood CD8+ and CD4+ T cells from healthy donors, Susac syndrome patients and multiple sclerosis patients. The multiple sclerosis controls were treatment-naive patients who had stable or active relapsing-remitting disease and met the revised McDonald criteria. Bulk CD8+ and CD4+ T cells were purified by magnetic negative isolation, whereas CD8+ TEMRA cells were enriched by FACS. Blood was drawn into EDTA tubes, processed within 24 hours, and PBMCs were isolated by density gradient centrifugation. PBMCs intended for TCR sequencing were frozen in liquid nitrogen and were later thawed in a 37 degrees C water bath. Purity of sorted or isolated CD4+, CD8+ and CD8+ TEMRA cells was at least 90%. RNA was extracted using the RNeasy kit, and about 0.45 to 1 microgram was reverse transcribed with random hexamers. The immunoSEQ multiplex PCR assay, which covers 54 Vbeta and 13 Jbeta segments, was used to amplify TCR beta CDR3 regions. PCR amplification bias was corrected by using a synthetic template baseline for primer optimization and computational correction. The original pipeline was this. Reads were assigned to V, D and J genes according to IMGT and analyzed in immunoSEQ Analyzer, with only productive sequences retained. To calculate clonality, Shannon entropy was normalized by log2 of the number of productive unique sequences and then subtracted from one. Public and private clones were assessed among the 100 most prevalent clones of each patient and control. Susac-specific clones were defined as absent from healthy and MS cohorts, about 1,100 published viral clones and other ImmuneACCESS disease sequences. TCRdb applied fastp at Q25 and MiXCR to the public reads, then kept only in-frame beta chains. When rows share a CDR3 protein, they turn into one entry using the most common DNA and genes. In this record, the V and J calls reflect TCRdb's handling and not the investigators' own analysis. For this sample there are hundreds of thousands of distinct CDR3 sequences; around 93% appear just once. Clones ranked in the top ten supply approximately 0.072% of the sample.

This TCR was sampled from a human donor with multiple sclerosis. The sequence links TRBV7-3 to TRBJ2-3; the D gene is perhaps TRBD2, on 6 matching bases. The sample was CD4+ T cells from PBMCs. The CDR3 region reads CASSSLPGRGTDTQYF. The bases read TGTGCCAGCAGCTCTCTTCCGGGACGGGGGACAGATACGCAGTATTTT.